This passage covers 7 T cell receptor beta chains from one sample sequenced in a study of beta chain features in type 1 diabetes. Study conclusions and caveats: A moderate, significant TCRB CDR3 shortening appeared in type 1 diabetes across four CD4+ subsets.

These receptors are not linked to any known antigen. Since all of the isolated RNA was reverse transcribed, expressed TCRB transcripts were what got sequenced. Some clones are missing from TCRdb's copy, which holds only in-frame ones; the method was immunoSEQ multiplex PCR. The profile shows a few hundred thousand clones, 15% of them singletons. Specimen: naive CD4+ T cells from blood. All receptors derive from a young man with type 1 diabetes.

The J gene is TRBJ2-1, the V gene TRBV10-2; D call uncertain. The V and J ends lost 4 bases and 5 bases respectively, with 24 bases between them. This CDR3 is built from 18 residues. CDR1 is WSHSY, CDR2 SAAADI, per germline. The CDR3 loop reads CASSVPNNMQSLNNEQFF. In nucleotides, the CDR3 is TGCGCCAGCAGTGTCCCCAACAATATGCAGTCATTAAACAATGAGCAGTTCTTC.

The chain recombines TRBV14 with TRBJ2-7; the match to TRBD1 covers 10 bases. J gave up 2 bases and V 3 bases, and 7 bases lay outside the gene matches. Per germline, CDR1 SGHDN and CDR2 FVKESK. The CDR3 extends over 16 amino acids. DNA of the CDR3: TGTGCCAGCAGCCACCGGGACAGGGGATTCACCTACGAGCAGTACTTC. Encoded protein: CASSHRDRGFTYEQYF.

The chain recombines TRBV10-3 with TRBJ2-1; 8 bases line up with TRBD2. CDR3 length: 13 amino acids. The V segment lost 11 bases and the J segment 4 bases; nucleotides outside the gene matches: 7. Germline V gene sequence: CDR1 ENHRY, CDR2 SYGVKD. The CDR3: CALAGGEYNEQFF. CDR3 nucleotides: TGTGCCCTGGCCGGGGGGGAGTACAATGAGCAGTTCTTC.

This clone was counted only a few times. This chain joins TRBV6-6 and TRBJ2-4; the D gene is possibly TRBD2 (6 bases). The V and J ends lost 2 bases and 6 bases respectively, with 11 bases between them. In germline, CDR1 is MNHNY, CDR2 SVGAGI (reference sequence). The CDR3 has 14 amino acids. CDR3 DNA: TGTGCCAGCAGTTACCGATCGGGACTAAACATTCAGTACTTC. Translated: CASSYRSGLNIQYF.

Here the CDR3 reads CASSPDSRPMTDTQYF. The CDR3 region has the DNA TGTGCCAGCAGCCCTGACTCGCGCCCTATGACAGATACGCAGTATTTT. V is TRBV7-2 and J is TRBJ2-3; no clear D gene. Between the trimmed V and J ends, which lost 5 bases and 3 bases, there was a span of 18 bases. Germline assignment: CDR1 SGHTA and CDR2 FQGNSA. The CDR3 has 16 residues. The complete variable domain, with remaining parts taken from reference TRBV7-2 and TRBJ2-3, reads GAGVSQSPSNKVTEKGKDVELRCDPISGHTALYWYRQSLGQGLEFLIYFQGNSAPDKSGLPSDRFSAERTGGSVSTLTIQRTQQEDSAVYLCASSPDSRPMTDTQYFGPGTRLTVL.

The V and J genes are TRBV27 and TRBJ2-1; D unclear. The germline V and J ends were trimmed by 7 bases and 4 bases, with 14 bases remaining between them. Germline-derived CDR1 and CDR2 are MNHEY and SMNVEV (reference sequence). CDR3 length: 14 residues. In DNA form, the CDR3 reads TGTGCCAGCAAGTCGAGGAATACTTACAATGAGCAGTTCTTC. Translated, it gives CASKSRNTYNEQFF.

CDR3 sequence (DNA): TGTGCCAGCAAGACTAGCTACAATGAGCAGTTCTTC. Residues: CASKTSYNEQFF. V usage is TRBV27 and J usage is TRBJ2-1, with D maybe TRBD2 (6 bases). V was pared by 7 bases and J by 3 bases, with 7 bases between. The CDR3 is 12 residues long. Germline loops: CDR1 MNHEY, CDR2 SMNVEV (reference sequence).